This T cell receptor (beta chain) was sequenced for a study of control samples from healthy donors and cancer patients. The V and J ends lost 0 bases and 6 bases respectively, with 12 bases between them. The germline gives CDR1 LGHNA, CDR2 YNFKEQ. The CDR3 is 16 residues long. TCRdb's table, derived via immunoSEQ multiplex PCR, lists solely in-frame clones and lacks some. The sample yields approximately 120,000 clones, roughly 90% seen once. The clonotype comes from a woman in her fifties or sixties in good health. The chain links TRBV4-2 to TRBJ1-6, with TRBD1 as a possible D gene (6 bases). The sequenced sample consisted of blood. CDR3 DNA sequence: TGTGCCAGCAGCCAAGATAGAGGACAGCGTAATTCACCCCTCCACTTT. It yields the protein CASSQDRGQRNSPLHF.